This T cell receptor (beta chain) is drawn from a study of blood T cell repertoires in COVID-19. About the research overall: Acute and convalescent COVID-19 specimens originated in the United States, Italy and Spain. In each case, the material was cDNA or gDNA derived from T cells, B-cell-depleted T cells, or PBMCs.

V shed 5 bases and J shed 0 bases, with 7 bases lying between them. CDR1 is SEHNR and CDR2 is FQNEAQ in the germline V gene (reference sequence). The CDR3 is made up of 13 amino acids. In the authors' workflow: Reference gene primer amplification gave nucleated cell count estimates. The table came from immunoSEQ multiplex PCR; TCRdb's copy has only in-frame clones and leaves some out. That table furnishes V, J and clone size, whereas the DNA furnished D and trimming. Here the sample spans around 100,000 clones, 90% being singletons. The sequence derives from a man between 45 and 60 years old with acute or convalescent COVID-19. Sequenced material: peripheral blood. The chain employs TRBV7-9 and TRBJ1-1; D gene ambiguous. The CDR3 loop is CASSATLNTEAFF. The CDR3 bases are TGTGCCAGCAGCGCAACTCTGAACACTGAAGCTTTCTTT.